The rows below give T cell receptor beta chains drawn from one sample of a study of blood T cell repertoires in COVID-19. Produced via immunoSEQ multiplex PCR; TCRdb's table is partial and in-frame only. Here the sample spans around 130,000 clones, 88% being singletons. The sequenced sample was peripheral blood. The receptors were sampled from a human donor with COVID-19, enrolled during active disease. The donor label of this sample is uncertain. The CDR3 runs from the conserved cysteine through the conserved F or W. Part of the rows lack a size; the others show once, few, many or a class for expanded clones.

>-|TRBV7-8|14|TRBJ1-1
CASSFSRGSTEAFF
>-|TRBV20-1|15|TRBJ2-3
CSASGGGSSTDTQYF
>-|TRBV24-1|13|TRBJ1-1
CATSDGQGVEAFF
>-|TRBV7-9|12|TRBJ1-5
CASQQGNQPQHF
>once|TRBV5-6|16|TRBJ1-4
CASSLVLGTGDEKLFF
>-|TRBV27|14|TRBJ1-6
CASSLILYNSPLHF
>few|TRBV6-5|15|TRBJ1-1
CASSTGTLMNTEAFF
>-|TRBV2|15|TRBJ2-7
CASSEGQDRTYEQYF
>-|TRBV12-3/TRBV12-4|13|TRBJ1-1
CASSLGFSAEAFF
>-|TRBV29-1|13|TRBJ1-3
CSVWRGTGNTIYF
>-|TRBV4-1|13|TRBJ1-1
CASSPREGTEAFF
>once|TRBV10-1|15|TRBJ2-3
CASRSGTGDTDTQYF
>-|TRBV2|13|TRBJ2-1
CASRGLAHNEQFF
>-|TRBV19|14|TRBJ2-7
CASSIGLGRDEQYF
>-|TRBV6-5|16|TRBJ1-2
CASSSRQGARPYGYTF
>-|TRBV7-9|13|TRBJ2-5
CASSLEGSGTQYF
>-|TRBV5-1|14|TRBJ2-1
CASSPTSGSYEQFF
>-|TRBV10-1|13|TRBJ2-7
CASSDSSSYEQYF
>-|TRBV6-5|14|TRBJ1-4
CASSPGQHNEKLFF
>once|TRBV6-5|16|TRBJ2-5
CASSYYGQGGRETQYF
>-|TRBV6-1|13|TRBJ2-3
CASSENLVDTQYF
>-|TRBV6-5|15|TRBJ1-3
CASSYSGTGGNTIYF
>-|TRBV7-9|15|TRBJ1-1
CASSLAPGVNTEAFF